These 10 T cell receptor beta chains were all obtained from the same sample, sequenced in a study of cytomegalovirus exposure and HLA in healthy donors. Primers for the PCR totalled 60 Vbeta and 13 Jbeta. Method: immunoSEQ multiplex PCR; TCRdb's copy keeps in-frame clones and lacks some. Found here are about 160,000 clones, 81% of them singletons; the top ten hold 1% to 1.5%. Sequences were obtained from PBMCs. Every receptor here comes from a man aged 50-59 years in good health and CMV-seropositive.

A single count supports this clone. The rearrangement uses TRBV7-2 and TRBJ1-1; possibly TRBD1 for D (5 bases). The V end was cut by 4 bases, the J end by 10 bases, with 16 bases between. Per the germline V gene, CDR1 is SGHTA and CDR2 is FQGNSA. This CDR3 region has 13 residues. DNA of the CDR3: TGTGCCAGCAGCTCCCGGGGGGGTTTCGGAGCTTTCTTT. It specifies CASSSRGGFGAFF.

The V gene is TRBV4-1, the J gene TRBJ2-1; 12 nucleotides match TRBD2. CDR3 length: 15 residues. Germline CDR1 and CDR2: MGHRA and YSYEKL. After removal of 7 bases from V and 8 bases from J, the junction contained 9 bases not matched to a gene. CDR3 protein: CASTETSGRGYEQFF. The CDR3 DNA reads as TGCGCCAGCACTGAGACTAGCGGGAGAGGGTATGAGCAGTTCTTC.

The chain combines TRBV5-1 with TRBJ1-2, with D unresolved. This CDR3 is built from 12 residues. Germline CDR1 reads SGHRS; CDR2 reads YFSETQ. V lost 4 bases, J lost 8 bases, and 12 bases lay in between. The CDR3 DNA sequence: TGCGCCAGCAGCCTAGATCTTCAGGGCTACACCTTC. As protein: CASSLDLQGYTF.

This clone was seen once. The gene calls are TRBV9 and TRBJ1-3; TRBD1 agrees at 8 bases. This CDR3 is built from 14 residues. Germline CDR1 SGDLS, CDR2 YYNGEE. Unmatched junction bases numbered 4, after V lost 5 bases and J lost 3 bases. The CDR3, as DNA: TGTGCCAGCAGTCAGGGGGCTGTTGGAAACACCATATATTTT. Translating gives CASSQGAVGNTIYF.

The chain recombines TRBV9 with TRBJ2-3; a possible D gene is TRBD2 (5 bases). The ends were cut back, 4 bases at V and 4 bases at J, with 13 bases in the middle. Germline CDR1 is SGDLS and CDR2 is YYNGEE. The CDR3 covers 14 residues. In nucleotides, the CDR3 is TGTGCCAGCAGCTCCCGGCGGGCATCAGATACGCAGTATTTT. Encoded protein: CASSSRRASDTQYF.

The table lists this clone with a count of one. This chain connects TRBV28 to TRBJ1-4; no clear D. This CDR3 region has 13 residues. V was cut by 8 bases and J by 8 bases, with 15 bases left in between. Germline CDR1 and CDR2: MDHEN and SYDVKM. The CDR3 DNA sequence: TGTGCCAGCTCGAAGCGTATCCGGGAAAAACTGTTTTTT. Its protein is CASSKRIREKLFF. Drawing the rest from reference TRBV28 and TRBJ1-4, the complete variable domain is DVKVTQSSRYLVKRTGEKVFLECVQDMDHENMFWYRQDPGLGLRLIYFSYDVKMKEKGDIPEGYSVSREKKERFSLILESASTNQTSMYLCASSKRIREKLFFGSGTQLSVL.

V usage is TRBV6-5 and J usage is TRBJ1-1, with a weak D call TRBD1 (5 bases). This CDR3 has 13 amino acids. Germline values: CDR1 MNHEY, CDR2 SVGAGI. V lost 4 bases and J lost 2, with 8 bases in between. As DNA, the CDR3 is TGTGCCAGCAGTTTGACAGATAACACTGAAGCTTTCTTT. Translation gives CASSLTDNTEAFF.

The chain joins TRBV11-2 to TRBJ2-2, with TRBD2 matching over 8 bases. Germline CDR1 reads SGHAT; CDR2 reads FQNNGV. V shed 3 bases, J shed 5 bases, and the junction held 17 bases outside the gene matches. The CDR3 covers 19 residues. The CDR3 coding sequence is TGTGCCAGCAGCTTGGGCGATAGGGTGTACGGGAGGGCGACCGGGGAGCTGTTTTTT. It encodes CASSLGDRVYGRATGELFF. The variable domain in full, completed from reference TRBV11-2 and TRBJ2-2, reads EAGVAQSPRYKIIEKRQSVAFWCNPISGHATLYWYQQILGQGPKLLIQFQNNGVVDDSQLPKDRFSAERLKGVDSTLKIQPAKLEDSAVYLCASSLGDRVYGRATGELFFGEGSRLTVL.

This chain joins TRBV6-1 and TRBJ2-4; 9 bases are shared with TRBD2. V gave up 5 bases and J gave up 4 bases; unmatched junction bases: 3. The CDR3 contains 14 residues. Germline V CDR1 and CDR2: MNHNS, SASEGT. The CDR3 bases are TGTGCCAGCAGTCCGACTAGCGGTAAAAACATTCAGTACTTC. Encoded protein: CASSPTSGKNIQYF.

The chain couples TRBV11-2 to TRBJ2-1; 7 bases are a match to TRBD2. The V segment lost 5 bases and the J segment 9 bases; nucleotides outside the gene matches: 19. CDR3 size: 17 residues. Germline CDR1 and CDR2: SGHAT and FQNNGV. The CDR3 sequence is CASSLRRVLAGDGEQFF. The CDR3 DNA sequence: TGTGCCAGCAGCCTTAGAAGGGTTCTGGCGGGAGATGGTGAGCAGTTCTTC. Using reference TRBV11-2 and TRBJ2-1 for the parts outside the CDR3, the full variable domain is EAGVAQSPRYKIIEKRQSVAFWCNPISGHATLYWYQQILGQGPKLLIQFQNNGVVDDSQLPKDRFSAERLKGVDSTLKIQPAKLEDSAVYLCASSLRRVLAGDGEQFFGPGTRLTVL.